The source of this T cell receptor beta chain is a study of OX40 agonist ivuxolimab in advanced cancers. V gave up 6 bases and J gave up 4 bases, with 8 bases separating them. Germline loops: CDR1 MNHEY, CDR2 SVGAGI. The CDR3 is 12 amino acids. Clones were sequenced by immunoSEQ multiplex PCR, and TCRdb holds only the in-frame ones, with some missing. Counted here are more than 80,000 clones, 91% occurring once; the ten biggest clones make up under 8.5%. This TCR came from an adult with an advanced solid tumor such as melanoma, head and neck, liver or kidney cancer. V and J are TRBV6-5 and TRBJ2-3, with D possibly being TRBD1 (6 bases). Sequences were derived from CD4+ or CD8+ T cells sorted from blood, sampled in a trial of the OX40 agonist ivuxolimab. The CDR3 region is CASRDSPDTQYF. As DNA, the CDR3 is TGTGCCAGCAGGGACAGTCCAGATACGCAGTATTTT.